This TCR beta chain was recovered during a study of T cells after yellow fever vaccination (dated by TCRdb to 2018 to 2020). With respect to the entire study: Libraries from fractions with low cell numbers were prepared with the SMART-Seq v4 Ultra Low Input RNA kit. To follow T-cell clones before and after both primary and booster YFV17D yellow fever vaccination, bulk TCR alpha and beta repertoires underwent longitudinal sequencing. Two healthy male donors, one aged 18 to 30 and one aged 30 to 40 years, were included in the cohort. Blood was collected at multiple timepoints before and after primary and secondary immunization, and bulk PBMC replicates and cell subsets were isolated. Overall study outcomes, separate from this receptor: Compared with the primary T-cell response, the secondary T-cell response was weaker but faster, peaking on day 5 rather than day 15. After the booster, most clones that had expanded after primary vaccination were detected again (about 95% of CD4 and under 90% of CD8), suggesting broad maintenance of memory. Because only a couple of donors were included in the study, the extent to which the findings can be generalized is limited. A small fraction of clonotypes showed up in both the CD4 and CD8 compartments, probably as a result of convergent recombination. Computational filtering was required because FACS-sorted repertoires could contain abundant contaminating clonotypes from the bulk population.

In light of the paper, this sample's treatment or condition label describes: live attenuated yellow fever vaccine strain. A standard Ficoll-Paque protocol was used to isolate PBMCs from peripheral blood. Dynabeads CD4 and CD8 positive selection kits were used to isolate CD4 and CD8 T-cell fractions. TriZol was used to extract RNA from bulk PBMCs, from CD4 and CD8 fractions, and from dextramer-positive and dextramer-negative fractions. Synthesis of TCR cDNA relied on 5'RACE template switching, a step that introduced a universal primer site along with unique molecular identifiers. Priming of cDNA synthesis was performed from both the TCR alpha and TCR beta constant segments. Library amplification used two PCR steps, and the second PCR step added sample barcodes and sequencing adapters. Libraries were sequenced on Illumina HiSeq 2500 (2x100 bp) or NovaSeq (2x150 bp). The paper's data handling went like this. Reads were demultiplexed and collapsed into UMI consensus sequences with MIGEC, and V(D)J alignment was performed with MiXCR. Vaccine-responding clonotypes were defined with edgeR using replicate PBMC samples, requiring FDR below 0.01 and a log2 fold change above 5 up to day 15. Each bulk clonotype was labeled CD4 or CD8 based on which sequenced repertoire, CD4 or CD8, contained the clonotype at higher abundance. The public reads were reanalyzed by TCRdb: fastp trimming at Q25, MiXCR alignment, in-frame beta chains only. When rows share a CDR3 protein, they turn into one entry using the most common DNA and genes. For this entry, the V and J calls and clone size follow TCRdb and not the study's own pipeline. This sample has 150,000 to 200,000 distinct CDR3 sequences in its table, and about 6.2% of those were observed once. The ten largest clones capture roughly 3% of the sample.

This clonotype appeared a few times. Its antigen remains unidentified. There are no base qualities to consult, and no much larger clone falls within one base. This receptor was identified in a man in his late teens or twenties who received the YFV17D yellow fever vaccine. The specimen was CD4+ T cells sorted from PBMCs, collected on the day of the first yellow fever vaccination.

In nucleotide form, the sequence is TGTGCCAGCAGCGGACCCCACGCCGGGCAGTTCTTC. Its protein reads: CASSGPHAGQFF. This chain joins TRBV6-5 to TRBJ2-1; confidence is insufficient to name the D gene. The CDR3 contains 12 residues, cysteine and phenylalanine counted. The only DNA kept is the CDR3, 36 bases in frame from the first base. The germline V gene provides CDR1 MNHEY and CDR2 SVGAGI. V and J are truncated by 6 bases and 12 bases respectively, leaving an intervening sequence of 15 bases.